The rows below give T cell receptor beta chains drawn from one sample of a study. TCRdb reanalysed the 5' RACE reads using MiXCR and keeps one entry per CDR3 protein. Altogether 50,000 to 65,000 distinct CDR3 sequences are present, roughly 20% being singletons, with the ten largest covering under 3.5%. The sample consisted of tumor-infiltrating Tregs sorted from the breast tumor. These receptors came from a female donor with breast cancer. Both conserved end residues are part of each CDR3. D genes are given only for firm matches. Some rows have no size entry. The others give once, few or many, or a class for an expanded clone.

D: NA; V: TRBV10-3; size: few; J: TRBJ2-5; length: 11; DNA: TGTGCCAGCGGTGACCTCGAGACCCAGTACTTC; CDR3: CASGDLETQYF
D: NA; V: TRBV11-2; size: NA; J: TRBJ2-1; length: 17; DNA: TGTGCCAGCAGCGACCGAAAGAAGGGGGGCGCCTACAATGAGCAGTTCTTC; CDR3: CASSDRKKGGAYNEQFF
D: TRBD1; V: TRBV5-1; size: NA; J: TRBJ1-2; length: 14; DNA: TGCGCCAGCAGCCGGTCCAGGGGGACTTATGGCTACACCTTC; CDR3: CASSRSRGTYGYTF
D: NA; V: TRBV14; size: NA; J: TRBJ2-1; length: 14; DNA: TGTGCCAGCAGCCCCTGGGGTGACTACAATGAGCAGTTCTTC; CDR3: CASSPWGDYNEQFF
D: TRBD1; V: TRBV6-1; size: many; J: TRBJ1-1; length: 14; DNA: TGTGCCAGCAGTATGGGACAGGGAATTTTTGAAGCTTTCTTT; CDR3: CASSMGQGIFEAFF
D: NA; V: TRBV9; size: many; J: TRBJ2-4; length: 14; DNA: TGTGCCAGCAGCTATGGACAGGAGGGCGGCATTCAGTACTTC; CDR3: CASSYGQEGGIQYF
D: NA; V: TRBV11-2; size: many; J: TRBJ2-7; length: 14; DNA: TGTGCCAGCAGCCACATCAGGGGACCTTACGAGCAGTACTTC; CDR3: CASSHIRGPYEQYF
D: NA; V: TRBV12-3/TRBV12-4; size: NA; J: TRBJ1-6; length: 15; DNA: TGTGCCAGCAGTTTAGTCCAGGGAGGCAATTCACCCCTCCACTTT; CDR3: CASSLVQGGNSPLHF
D: NA; V: TRBV7-2; size: many; J: TRBJ2-3; length: 14; DNA: TGTGCCAGCAGCTTTGCCGCTAGCACAGATACGCAGTATTTT; CDR3: CASSFAASTDTQYF
D: NA; V: TRBV28; size: few; J: TRBJ2-7; length: 16; DNA: TGTGCCAGCAGTTCCCCCCTCGCACAGGGTGGCTACGAGCAGTACTTC; CDR3: CASSSPLAQGGYEQYF
D: TRBD1; V: TRBV28; size: NA; J: TRBJ2-2; length: 16; DNA: TGTGCCAGCAGTCCCGTCGGGACAGGGGGCCTCGGGGAGCTGTTTTTT; CDR3: CASSPVGTGGLGELFF
D: NA; V: TRBV20-1; size: few; J: TRBJ2-2; length: 15; DNA: TGCAGTGCTAGAAGCGGACTAACCAACACCGGGGAGCTGTTTTTT; CDR3: CSARSGLTNTGELFF
D: NA; V: TRBV20-1; size: NA; J: TRBJ2-2; length: 12; DNA: TGCAGTGCTAGAGTGGTATCCGGGGAGCTGTTTTTT; CDR3: CSARVVSGELFF
D: NA; V: TRBV9; size: few; J: TRBJ2-1; length: 15; DNA: TGTGCCAGCAGCGTAGATCAGCGGACTATCGATGAGCAGTTCTTC; CDR3: CASSVDQRTIDEQFF
D: TRBD2; V: TRBV7-2; size: NA; J: TRBJ2-7; length: 16; DNA: TGTGCCAGCAGCGCAAGAGGACTAGCGGGGATCTACGAGCAGTACTTC; CDR3: CASSARGLAGIYEQYF
D: TRBD1; V: TRBV6-6; size: NA; J: TRBJ1-1; length: 15; DNA: TGTGCCAGCACCCTGACAGGGCGGGGGGACACTGAAGCTTTCTTT; CDR3: CASTLTGRGDTEAFF
D: NA; V: TRBV4-3; size: NA; J: TRBJ1-3; length: 18; DNA: TGCGCCAGCAGCCATCAAATGGCAAGCGGGACTTCTGGAAACACCATATATTTT; CDR3: CASSHQMASGTSGNTIYF
D: NA; V: TRBV7-6; size: few; J: TRBJ2-3; length: 14; DNA: TGTGCCAGCAGCTTAGCGCCCCGGGCATTTACGCAGTATTTT; CDR3: CASSLAPRAFTQYF
D: NA; V: TRBV20-1; size: few; J: TRBJ1-5; length: 16; DNA: TGCAGTGCTATCCCGCCCCAAGGATATAGCAATCAGCCCCAGCATTTT; CDR3: CSAIPPQGYSNQPQHF
D: NA; V: TRBV11-2; size: NA; J: TRBJ2-4; length: 14; DNA: TGTGCCAGCAGCGAAGGTGAGGCCAAAAACATTCAGTACTTC; CDR3: CASSEGEAKNIQYF
D: NA; V: TRBV7-2; size: NA; J: TRBJ1-3; length: 15; DNA: TGTGCCAGCAGCCCCTTGACCCTCTTTGGAAACACCATATATTTT; CDR3: CASSPLTLFGNTIYF
D: NA; V: TRBV11-3; size: NA; J: TRBJ2-1; length: 15; DNA: TGTGCCAGCAGCTTAGGACCGGTGTCTGGCAAGGAGCAGTTCTTC; CDR3: CASSLGPVSGKEQFF
D: NA; V: TRBV28; size: few; J: TRBJ1-2; length: 13; DNA: TGTGCCAGCAACGGGTATACTAACTATGGCTACACCTTC; CDR3: CASNGYTNYGYTF
D: TRBD2; V: TRBV6-1; size: few; J: TRBJ2-2; length: 16; DNA: TGTGCCAGCAGTCCCAGACTAGCGGGAGCCTCCGGGGAGCTGTTTTTT; CDR3: CASSPRLAGASGELFF
D: NA; V: TRBV4-3; size: many; J: TRBJ1-4; length: 16; DNA: TGCGCCAGCAGCCAAGATCAAGGGGCCAACAATGAAAAACTGTTTTTT; CDR3: CASSQDQGANNEKLFF
D: NA; V: TRBV28; size: few; J: TRBJ2-3; length: 13; DNA: TGTGCCAGCACGGCGAAAAGCACAGATACGCAGTATTTT; CDR3: CASTAKSTDTQYF
D: NA; V: TRBV5-4; size: few; J: TRBJ1-2; length: 15; DNA: TGTGCCAGCAGCTTGACTGTAACCAGGGGCGATGGCTACACCTTC; CDR3: CASSLTVTRGDGYTF
D: NA; V: TRBV5-1; size: many; J: TRBJ2-1; length: 13; DNA: TGCGCCAGCAGCTTGGGGTCGGGCAATGAGCAGTTCTTC; CDR3: CASSLGSGNEQFF
D: TRBD1; V: TRBV28; size: NA; J: TRBJ1-6; length: 18; DNA: TGTGCCAGCAGTTCGCCTGGGGACAGGGGGATTGGTAGGTCACCCCTCCACTTT; CDR3: CASSSPGDRGIGRSPLHF
D: NA; V: TRBV7-3; size: few; J: TRBJ2-2; length: 10; DNA: TGTGCCAGCAGCTTAGGGGAGCTGTTTTTT; CDR3: CASSLGELFF
D: NA; V: TRBV7-9; size: NA; J: TRBJ1-5; length: 15; DNA: TGTGCCAGCACGCAGACCGCAGGGAGCGACCAGCCCCAGCTTTTT; CDR3: CASTQTAGSDQPQLF
D: TRBD1; V: TRBV5-1; size: once; J: TRBJ2-7; length: 15; DNA: TGCGCCAGCAGCATGGAAGGGGGACAGTCCTACGAGCAGTACTTC; CDR3: CASSMEGGQSYEQYF
D: TRBD2; V: TRBV28; size: few; J: TRBJ2-7; length: 14; DNA: TGTGCCAGCAGTTTTCAGGGAGGGAAGTACGAGCAGTACTTC; CDR3: CASSFQGGKYEQYF
D: NA; V: TRBV18; size: NA; J: TRBJ1-2; length: 16; DNA: TGTGCCAGCTCACCTGTGGGCGAACAGGGAGGCTATGGCTACACCTTC; CDR3: CASSPVGEQGGYGYTF
D: NA; V: TRBV29-1; size: few; J: TRBJ2-3; length: 14; DNA: TGCAGCGCGGACACCCCACTCCCCACAGATACGCAGTATTTT; CDR3: CSADTPLPTDTQYF
D: NA; V: TRBV7-9; size: NA; J: TRBJ1-6; length: 15; DNA: TGTGTCAGCAGGCCATCCGGGACCGCCGCTCCACCCCTCCACTTT; CDR3: CVSRPSGTAAPPLHF
D: TRBD1; V: TRBV7-2; size: NA; J: TRBJ2-5; length: 14; DNA: TGTGCCAGCAGTCCAGACAGGGCCAAACAGACCCAGTACTTC; CDR3: CASSPDRAKQTQYF
D: NA; V: TRBV6-2/TRBV6-3; size: many; J: TRBJ2-2; length: 15; DNA: TGTGCCAGCGGCCGCCGCGGCCCGGGCACCGGGGAGCTGTTTTTT; CDR3: CASGRRGPGTGELFF
D: TRBD1; V: TRBV5-1; size: NA; J: TRBJ2-1; length: 16; DNA: TGCGCCAGCAGCGTACAGGGGACAGCGTCCTACAATGAGCAGTTCTTC; CDR3: CASSVQGTASYNEQFF
D: TRBD1; V: TRBV29-1; size: few; J: TRBJ2-7; length: 13; DNA: TGCAGCGGCGCCAACAGGGGTGACCACGAGCAGTACTTC; CDR3: CSGANRGDHEQYF
D: TRBD2; V: TRBV27; size: many; J: TRBJ2-3; length: 15; DNA: TGTGCCAGCAGTTTTCCAGCGGGAGGGGTAGATACGCAGTATTTT; CDR3: CASSFPAGGVDTQYF
D: NA; V: TRBV12-3/TRBV12-4; size: few; J: TRBJ2-1; length: 12; DNA: TGTGCCAGCAGTCCGCGACTGCTCGAGCAGTTCTTC; CDR3: CASSPRLLEQFF
D: TRBD1; V: TRBV5-1; size: NA; J: TRBJ1-6; length: 15; DNA: TGCGCCAGCAGCTTGGAGACAGGGGAAAATTCACCCCTCCACTTT; CDR3: CASSLETGENSPLHF
D: TRBD2; V: TRBV11-2; size: NA; J: TRBJ2-7; length: 15; DNA: TGTGCCAGCAGCTCACCCGGGACTAGCGACCACGAGCAGTACTTC; CDR3: CASSSPGTSDHEQYF